The T cell receptor (beta chain) under discussion was sequenced for a study of blood T cell repertoires in COVID-19. The wider study: Researchers got acute and convalescent COVID-19 samples from the United States, Italy and Spain. Sources were T cells, B-cell-depleted T cells, or PBMCs; the material itself was cDNA or gDNA.

V lost 1 base and J lost 8, with 13 bases in between. The V gene's germline CDR1 is SGHNT and CDR2 YYREEE (reference sequence). The CDR3 is made up of 15 amino acids. Original data processing: Cell counts per sample came from amplifying reference gene primers. TCRdb keeps only in-frame clones here, not all; method: immunoSEQ multiplex PCR. The V and J calls and clone size were taken over from that table, and D and trimming were inferred from the DNA. There are about 210,000 clones in the sample; approximately 81% occur only once, and around 9% lies in the top ten. In its sample, this clone was seen a few times. This study enrolled people aged roughly 18 to 100 from about 24 US geographic areas.

The receptor comes from a woman in her forties or fifties with acute COVID-19. The V and J genes are TRBV5-4 and TRBJ1-6; D remains ambiguous. Sequenced input: PBMCs or T cells enriched from blood (not recorded which). CDR3: CASSLNAGNDSPLHF. Written as DNA, the CDR3 is TGTGCCAGCAGCTTGAATGCAGGCAACGATTCACCCCTCCACTTT.